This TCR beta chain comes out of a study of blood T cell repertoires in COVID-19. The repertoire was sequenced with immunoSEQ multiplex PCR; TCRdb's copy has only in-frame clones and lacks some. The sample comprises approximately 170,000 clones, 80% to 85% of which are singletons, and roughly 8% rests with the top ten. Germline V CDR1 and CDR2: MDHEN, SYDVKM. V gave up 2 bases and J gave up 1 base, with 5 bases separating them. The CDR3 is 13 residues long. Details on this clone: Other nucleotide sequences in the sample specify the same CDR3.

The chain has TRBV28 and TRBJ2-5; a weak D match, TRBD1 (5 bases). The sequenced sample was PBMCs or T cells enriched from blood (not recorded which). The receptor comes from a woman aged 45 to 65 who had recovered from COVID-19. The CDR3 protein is CASSLRGQETQYF. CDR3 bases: TGTGCCAGCAGTTTAAGGGGCCAAGAGACCCAGTACTTC.